The 17 T cell receptor beta chains reported below all come from one sample, sequenced in a study of blood T cell repertoires in COVID-19. Repertoires were generated with immunoSEQ multiplex PCR, while TCRdb's copy carries only in-frame clones and drops some. The sample includes about 58,000 clones, around nine tenths of them seen just once. The specimen sequenced was peripheral blood. The receptors here all came from a woman in her sixties or seventies with active COVID-19.

The genes are TRBV24-1 and TRBJ2-3, with 8 bases fitting TRBD1. The CDR3 is 15 residues long. Germline CDR1 KGHDR, CDR2 SFDVKD. V dropped 3 bases and J dropped 8; count of bases not matched to a gene: 9. CDR3 region: CATSDTDRVYGTQYF. The DNA of the CDR3 is TGTGCCACCAGTGATACGGACAGGGTATATGGTACGCAGTATTTT.

The chain links TRBV19 to TRBJ2-3, with TRBD2 identical over 14 bases. The length of the CDR3 is 18 residues. CDR1 is LNHDA, CDR2 SQIVND, per germline (reference sequence). Unmatched junction bases numbered 9, after V lost 4 bases and J lost 3 bases. CDR3: CASSTYWTSGRMTDTQYF. As DNA, the CDR3 is TGTGCCAGTAGTACTTACTGGACTAGCGGGAGGATGACAGATACGCAGTATTTT. Using reference TRBV19 and TRBJ2-3 for the parts outside the CDR3, the full variable domain is DGGITQSPKYLFRKEGQNVTLSCEQNLNHDAMYWYRQDPGQGLRLIYYSQIVNDFQKGDIAEGYSVSREKKESFPLTVTSAQKNPTAFYLCASSTYWTSGRMTDTQYFGPGTRLTVL.

V usage is TRBV24-1 and J usage is TRBJ1-1; D might be TRBD1 (5 bases). Germline V gene sequence: CDR1 KGHDR, CDR2 SFDVKD. This CDR3 has 13 amino acids. V was pared by 3 bases and J by 3 bases, with 7 bases between. Here the CDR3 reads CATSDDRYTEAFF. In nucleotides, the CDR3 is TGTGCCACCAGTGATGACAGATACACTGAAGCTTTCTTT.

The chain uses TRBV5-5 and TRBJ2-5; 10 nucleotides agree with TRBD1. Germline CDR1 is SGHKS and CDR2 is YYEKEE (reference sequence). The length of the CDR3 is 17 residues. V shed 3 bases, J shed 5 bases, and the junction held 13 bases outside the gene matches. For the CDR3, the DNA is TGTGCCAGCAGCTGGGACCGGGACAGGGGCCGCGTGGAGACCCAGTACTTC. Translating gives CASSWDRDRGRVETQYF. Complete variable domain (other parts from reference TRBV5-5 and TRBJ2-5): DAGVTQSPTHLIKTRGQQVTLRCSPISGHKSVSWYQQVLGQGPQFIFQYYEKEERGRGNFPDRFSARQFPNYSSELNVNALLLGDSALYLCASSWDRDRGRVETQYFGPGTRLLVL.

This sequence joins TRBV29-1 and TRBJ2-5; 13 bases align to TRBD2. The CDR3 has 14 amino acids. Germline V gene data show CDR1 as SQVTM and CDR2 as ANQGSEA. The CDR3 protein is CTAIGTSGTETQYF. DNA for the CDR3: TGCACCGCCATCGGGACTAGCGGGACGGAGACCCAGTACTTC.

The rearrangement links TRBV7-8 to TRBJ2-1, with TRBD2 matching over 11 bases. The CDR3 extends over 15 amino acids. CDR1 and CDR2 (germline): SGHVS, FQNEAQ. J was trimmed by 10 bases and V by 1 base; bases with no gene match: 6. The CDR3 here is CASSLGSGRAWEQFF. The CDR3 bases are TGTGCCAGCAGCTTAGGTAGCGGGAGGGCCTGGGAGCAGTTCTTC.

In this sample, this clone turned up many times. The chain has TRBV28 and TRBJ1-5; D may be TRBD1 (5 bases). Trimming pared 3 bases from V and 2 bases from J, leaving 14 bases between. CDR3 length equals 16 residues. Germline loops: CDR1 MDHEN, CDR2 SYDVKM. CDR3 in DNA: TGTGCCAGCAGTTTGGGGCAGGATGGGGGCAATCAGCCCCAGCATTTT. Its translation: CASSLGQDGGNQPQHF.

This rearrangement joins TRBV6-5 to TRBJ1-2; no clear D. The germline gives CDR1 MNHEY, CDR2 SVGAGI. V lost 6 bases and J lost 6, with 5 bases in between. The CDR3 runs 10 residues. CDR3 in amino acids: CASRGDGYTF. CDR3 nucleotide sequence: TGTGCCAGCAGGGGCGATGGCTACACCTTC.

The rearrangement uses TRBV6-2 or TRBV6-3 and TRBJ2-7; perhaps TRBD2 as D (6 bases). Germline lookup yields CDR1 MNHEY and CDR2 SVGEGT. The CDR3 length is 17 residues. Between the trimmed V and J ends, which lost 6 bases and 1 base, there was a span of 22 bases. The CDR3 DNA sequence: TGTGCCAGCAGCCCCAGGGTCAGGAGGGTGACTTCCTACGAGCAGTACTTC. Translated, it gives CASSPRVRRVTSYEQYF.

This sequence joins TRBV4-2 and TRBJ2-1; TRBD1 might be the D (6 bases). Germline V gene sequence: CDR1 LGHNA, CDR2 YNFKEQ. V was shortened by 3 bases and J by 6 bases, with 18 bases between the two germline ends. The CDR3 runs 16 residues. Here the CDR3 DNA reads TGTGCCAGCAGCCAGGCGCGAGACAGGTATTCCAATGAGCAGTTCTTC. Translated: CASSQARDRYSNEQFF.

The rearrangement links TRBV12-3 or TRBV12-4 to TRBJ1-2; perhaps TRBD1 as D (5 bases). This CDR3 is built from 12 residues. The germline V and J ends were trimmed by 5 bases and 8 bases, with 12 bases remaining between them. The CDR3 spells CASSPGVSGYTF. CDR3 sequence (DNA): TGTGCCAGCAGTCCGGGGGTTTCGGGCTACACCTTC.

This sequence joins TRBV27 and TRBJ2-1; TRBD2 is a possible D gene (6 bases). The CDR3 is 17 residues long. The V end was cut by 2 bases, the J end by 0 bases, with 14 bases between. CDR1 and CDR2 (germline): MNHEY, SMNVEV (reference sequence). The CDR3 spells CASSLRAAGSSYNEQFF. The CDR3 nucleotides read TGTGCCAGCAGTTTAAGGGCCGCCGGGAGCTCCTACAATGAGCAGTTCTTC.

The chain is built from TRBV19 and TRBJ2-3; 14 bases are a match to TRBD2. The J segment lost 0 bases and the V segment lost 5 bases, leaving 10 bases of the junction unmatched. This CDR3 comprises 19 residues. CDR1 and CDR2 from the germline V gene are LNHDA and SQIVND (reference sequence). CDR3 amino acids: CASSSWTSGGHSSTDTQYF. The CDR3 DNA sequence: TGTGCCAGTAGTTCCTGGACTAGCGGGGGGCACTCTAGCACAGATACGCAGTATTTT.

The gene calls are TRBV6-1 and TRBJ1-4; TRBD1 is a possible D gene (5 bases). The ends were cut back, 1 base at V and 8 bases at J, with 11 bases in the middle. There are 14 residues in the CDR3. Germline lookup yields CDR1 MNHNS and CDR2 SASEGT. This CDR3 is CASSEGSGEEKLFF. In DNA form, the CDR3 reads TGTGCCAGCAGTGAAGGTTCGGGGGAGGAAAAACTGTTTTTT.

The CDR3: CASSQDPVGYTF. The CDR3, as DNA: TGTGCCAGCAGCCAAGATCCGGTTGGCTACACCTTC. The rearrangement uses TRBV3-1 (or the pseudogene TRBV3-2) and TRBJ1-2; D is unclear. Looked up from germline, CDR1 is LGHDT and CDR2 is YNNKEL (reference sequence). V dropped 0 bases and J dropped 7 bases, with 6 bases sitting between them. This CDR3 contains 12 residues.

This chain links TRBV7-3 with TRBJ2-3, with D possibly TRBD1 on 6 matching bases. The V gene lost 4 bases and the J gene lost 3 bases, with 23 bases spanning the gap. The germline CDR1 and CDR2 sequences are SGHTA and FQGTGA. The length of the CDR3 is 18 residues. The CDR3 bases are TGTGCCAGCAGCTCCGAAGCCACAGGGATCCTCGGGACAGATACGCAGTATTTT. As protein: CASSSEATGILGTDTQYF.

The gene calls are TRBV6-5 and TRBJ2-5; TRBD2 might be the D (5 bases). Deletions cut 6 bases from V and 0 bases from J, with 11 bases between. The CDR3 is 14 amino acids. Germline CDR1 is MNHEY and CDR2 is SVGAGI. CDR3 DNA sequence: TGTGCCAGCAGGCTGTGGACTGACCAAGAGACCCAGTACTTC. It specifies CASRLWTDQETQYF.